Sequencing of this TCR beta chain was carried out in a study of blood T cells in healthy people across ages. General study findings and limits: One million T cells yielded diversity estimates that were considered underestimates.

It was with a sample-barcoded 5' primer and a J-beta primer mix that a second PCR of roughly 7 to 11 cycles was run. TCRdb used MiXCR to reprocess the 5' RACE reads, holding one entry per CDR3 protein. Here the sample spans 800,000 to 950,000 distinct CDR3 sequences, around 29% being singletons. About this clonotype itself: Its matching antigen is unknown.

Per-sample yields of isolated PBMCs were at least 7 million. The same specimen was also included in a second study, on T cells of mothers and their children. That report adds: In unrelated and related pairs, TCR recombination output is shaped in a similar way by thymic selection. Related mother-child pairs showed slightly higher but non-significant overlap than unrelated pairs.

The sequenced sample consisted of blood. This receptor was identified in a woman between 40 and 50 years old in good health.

CDR3 nucleotides: TGTGCCAGCAGCTCCGCTTTAGAAACCATCTATGGCTACACCTTC. Its translation: CASSSALETIYGYTF. This sequence joins TRBV7-9 and TRBJ1-2; D is ambiguous. There are 15 residues in the CDR3. V lost 4 bases to trimming and J lost 4 bases, with 16 bases between them. Germline CDR1 reads SEHNR; CDR2 reads FQNEAQ (reference sequence).